This entry lists 23 T cell receptor beta chains sequenced from one sample in a study of blood T cell repertoires in COVID-19. Sequenced by immunoSEQ multiplex PCR; TCRdb stores in-frame clones only, minus some. The sample holds about 150,000 clones, around 86% seen once. The specimen was peripheral blood. The receptors here all came from a man in his 70s with acute or convalescent COVID-19.

V gene TRBV5-1 combines with J gene TRBJ1-1; 9 nucleotides agree with TRBD1. Germline V gene lookup returns CDR1 SGHRS and CDR2 YFSETQ. The V and J ends lost 4 bases and 0 bases, in that order; junction bases with no gene match: 10. The CDR3 contains 17 residues. This CDR3 is CASSPGTGRRMNTEAFF. The DNA of the CDR3 is TGCGCCAGCAGCCCCGGGACAGGGAGGAGGATGAACACTGAAGCTTTCTTT.

This rearrangement joins TRBV7-8 to TRBJ1-1; D uncertain. The CDR3 is 16 residues long. Germline lookup yields CDR1 SGHVS and CDR2 FQNEAQ. With 5 bases removed from V and 6 bases from J, the gap between germline ends came to 22 bases. The chain's CDR3 is CASSPAVAGIFSEAFF. The CDR3 nucleotides are TGTGCCAGCAGCCCAGCGGTGGCAGGAATATTCTCTGAAGCTTTCTTT.

This clone showed up just once. The CDR3 DNA reads as TGTGCCAGTAGTAAGGCAGCGGGAGGGACAACCTCTAGCACAGATACGCAGTATTTT. Protein: CASSKAAGGTTSSTDTQYF. The V and J genes are TRBV19 and TRBJ2-3, with 10 bases lining up with TRBD2. There are 19 residues in the CDR3. V was clipped by 4 bases and J by 0 bases; unmatched bases: 13. Germline assignment: CDR1 LNHDA and CDR2 SQIVND (reference sequence).

The V gene is TRBV28, the J gene TRBJ1-5; D is ambiguous. Germline-derived CDR1 and CDR2 are MDHEN and SYDVKM. The CDR3 sequence is 13 residues long. The V and J ends lost 2 bases and 13 bases respectively, with 15 bases between them. CDR3 sequence reads: CASSLQVLPKQHF. CDR3 in DNA: TGTGCCAGCAGTTTACAGGTCCTTCCCAAGCAGCATTTT.

V and J are TRBV15 and TRBJ1-1; 7 nucleotides align to TRBD1. The V gene end was trimmed by 0 bases and the J gene end by 11 bases; junction bases not matched to a gene: 9. The CDR3 extends over 14 amino acids. The germline V gene encodes CDR1 LNHNV and CDR2 YYDKDF (reference sequence). CDR3 nucleotides: TGTGCCACCAGCAGAGATCTCGACAGGGAAAGGGCTTTCTTT. It is translated as CATSRDLDRERAFF.

The chain recombines TRBV5-1 with TRBJ2-5; 7 positions agree with TRBD2. The J segment lost 4 bases and the V segment lost 1 base, leaving 1 base of the junction unmatched. The CDR3 contains 13 residues. Per germline, CDR1 SGHRS and CDR2 YFSETQ. The CDR3 DNA reads as TGCGCCAGCAGCTTGTCTAGCGGAGAGACCCAGTACTTC. It is translated as CASSLSSGETQYF. Full variable domain (rest looked up from reference TRBV5-1 and TRBJ2-5): KAGVTQTPRYLIKTRGQQVTLSCSPISGHRSVSWYQQTPGQGLQFLFEYFSETQRNKGNFPGRFSGRQFSNSRSEMNVSTLELGDSALYLCASSLSSGETQYFGPGTRLLVL.

CDR3 region: CASSTGLAGVGGELFF. The CDR3 bases are TGTGCCAGCAGTACTGGACTAGCGGGAGTAGGCGGGGAGCTGTTTTTT. This chain joins TRBV6-2 or TRBV6-3 and TRBJ2-2; 13 nucleotides line up with TRBD2. V was clipped by 5 bases and J by 7 bases; unmatched bases: 7. This CDR3 spans 16 amino acids. From germline, CDR1 is MNHEY and CDR2 SVGEGT.

This chain links TRBV7-8 with TRBJ2-7; a weak D match, TRBD1 (6 bases). This CDR3 region has 16 residues. The V gene's germline CDR1 is SGHVS and CDR2 FQNEAQ. V was pared by 5 bases and J by 0 bases, with 17 bases between. The CDR3 DNA reads as TGTGCCAGCAGCCAAAGGCCTGCGGACAGCTCCTACGAGCAGTACTTC. It codes for CASSQRPADSSYEQYF.

This chain links TRBV5-1 with TRBJ2-3, with D unresolved. Trimming removed 0 bases at V and 2 bases at J, with 13 bases between. Germline values: CDR1 SGHRS, CDR2 YFSETQ. The CDR3 sequence is 16 residues long. CDR3 residues: CASSLATNSFTDTQYF. The CDR3 nucleotides are TGCGCCAGCAGCTTGGCCACGAATAGCTTCACAGATACGCAGTATTTT.

The table lists this clone with a count of one. This chain uses TRBV6-1 with TRBJ2-1; D may be TRBD1 (6 bases). The V gene lost 4 bases and the J gene lost 0 bases, with 13 bases spanning the gap. Germline-derived CDR1 and CDR2 are MNHNS and SASEGT. The CDR3 sequence is 16 residues long. The CDR3 DNA follows: TGTGCCAGCAGTGTCCAAGGGGGTTACTCCTACAATGAGCAGTTCTTC. As protein: CASSVQGGYSYNEQFF.

The genes are TRBV4-3 and TRBJ2-7; D is uncertain. This CDR3 spans 17 amino acids. V was shortened by 0 bases and J by 5 bases, with 20 bases between the two germline ends. Per germline, CDR1 LGHNA and CDR2 YSLEER. The CDR3 DNA is TGCGCCAGCAGCCAAGATCTGGGCTCCTCCCCGCGCAACGAGCAGTACTTC. Protein sequence: CASSQDLGSSPRNEQYF.

The CDR3 DNA follows: TGCGCCAGCAGCCAAGAGGCCTCCAATTATAATTCACCCCTCCACTTT. Translating it yields CASSQEASNYNSPLHF. The V gene is TRBV4-1, the J gene TRBJ1-6; unclear D gene. Germline V gene lookup returns CDR1 MGHRA and CDR2 YSYEKL. Trimming pared 0 bases from V and 4 bases from J, leaving 10 bases between. This CDR3 has 16 amino acids.

This CDR3 is CASSFGLAANEKLFF. The CDR3 DNA reads as TGTGCCAGCAGTTTCGGACTGGCGGCTAATGAAAAACTGTTTTTT. The chain combines TRBV27 with TRBJ1-4; no definite D call. Trimming took off 3 bases at V and 3 bases at J, with 11 bases between the two ends. Germline V CDR1 and CDR2: MNHEY, SMNVEV (reference sequence). CDR3 length: 15 amino acids.

The V call is TRBV19, the J call TRBJ1-2; D is uncertain. The CDR3 covers 14 residues. V lost 7 bases, J lost 0 bases, and 12 bases lay in between. Germline CDR1 LNHDA, CDR2 SQIVND (reference sequence). Here the CDR3 DNA reads TGTGCCAGTAATACACAGCGGGCTAACTATGGCTACACCTTC. This encodes CASNTQRANYGYTF.

The chain is built from TRBV19 and TRBJ2-1; 8 nucleotides match TRBD2. Germline V gene sequence: CDR1 LNHDA, CDR2 SQIVND (reference sequence). The trim removed 2 bases at V and 6 bases at J, leaving 6 bases unmatched. This CDR3 is 15 amino acids long. In DNA, the CDR3 is TGTGCCAGTAGTATACTCGGCCGGGAGGGCAATGAGCAGTTCTTC. Protein sequence: CASSILGREGNEQFF.

V and J are TRBV15 and TRBJ2-1, with TRBD2 matching over 8 bases. V was pared by 3 bases and J by 5 bases, with 9 bases of the junction left unmatched. Germline lookup yields CDR1 LNHNV and CDR2 YYDKDF (reference sequence). The length of the CDR3 is 16 residues. The CDR3 spells CATSSGRLAINNEQFF. In DNA, the CDR3 is TGTGCCACCAGCAGCGGAAGACTAGCGATTAACAATGAGCAGTTCTTC.

The chain combines TRBV19 with TRBJ1-1; D is ambiguous. Germline CDR1 is LNHDA and CDR2 is SQIVND (reference sequence). The CDR3 length is 15 residues. Trimming cost V 6 bases and J 5 bases, with 19 bases left between them. Here the CDR3 DNA reads TGTGCCAGTAGGGACTCGACCCTGGGCGAGACTGAAGCTTTCTTT. Translating it yields CASRDSTLGETEAFF. Drawing the rest from reference TRBV19 and TRBJ1-1, the complete variable domain is DGGITQSPKYLFRKEGQNVTLSCEQNLNHDAMYWYRQDPGQGLRLIYYSQIVNDFQKGDIAEGYSVSREKKESFPLTVTSAQKNPTAFYLCASRDSTLGETEAFFGQGTRLTVV.

The chain links TRBV12-3 or TRBV12-4 to TRBJ1-1; weak D call: TRBD1 (5 bases). This CDR3 is built from 13 residues. V shed 6 bases and J shed 8 bases, with 16 bases lying between them. The CDR3 nucleotides are TGTGCCAGCAGCTCTGGGGGGGGATCCGAAGCTTTCTTT. It codes for CASSSGGGSEAFF.

This rearrangement joins TRBV28 to TRBJ1-4; 9 nucleotides line up with TRBD1. With V trimmed by 6 bases and J by 10 bases, 9 bases remained unmatched. CDR3 length: 14 residues. Looked up from germline, CDR1 is MDHEN and CDR2 is SYDVKM. Written as DNA, the CDR3 is TGTGCCAGCAGCCCTACAGGGGGCGGACCAAAACTGTTTTTT. Translated, it gives CASSPTGGGPKLFF.

The CDR3 DNA reads TGTGCCACCAGTGACCAGACTAGTTCCCACGAGCAGTACTTC. Translation gives CATSDQTSSHEQYF. V usage is TRBV24-1 and J usage is TRBJ2-7; maybe TRBD2 (6 bases). The CDR3 length is 14 residues. Deletions cut 4 bases from V and 5 bases from J, with 14 bases between. Per the germline V gene, CDR1 is KGHDR and CDR2 is SFDVKD.

The V and J genes are TRBV19 and TRBJ2-7, with a tentative D call TRBD2 (6 bases). V was cut by 10 bases and J by 1 base, with 14 bases left in between. This CDR3 is 13 amino acids long. In germline, CDR1 is LNHDA, CDR2 SQIVND (reference sequence). DNA of the CDR3: TGTGCCACCTCGGGACTGTCTTCCTACGAGCAGTACTTC. This gives the protein CATSGLSSYEQYF.

The gene calls are TRBV7-9 and TRBJ2-7; D perhaps matches TRBD1 (5 bases). The V gene lost 5 bases and the J gene lost 5 bases, with 13 bases spanning the gap. The CDR3 covers 13 residues. Germline loops: CDR1 SEHNR, CDR2 FQNEAQ (reference sequence). DNA of the CDR3: TGTGCCAGCAGCACGATTCAGGGCCACGAGCAGTACTTC. Its translation: CASSTIQGHEQYF. The whole variable domain, remainder taken from reference TRBV7-9 and TRBJ2-7, is DTGVSQNPRHKITKRGQNVTFRCDPISEHNRLYWYRQTLGQGPEFLTYFQNEAQLEKSRLLSDRFSAERPKGSFSTLEIQRTEQGDSAMYLCASSTIQGHEQYFGPGTRLTVT.

The chain combines TRBV13 with TRBJ2-1; 8 bases align to TRBD2. The CDR3 spans 15 residues. Germline assignment: CDR1 PRHDT and CDR2 FYEKMQ (reference sequence). With 4 bases clipped from V and 4 bases from J, the junction kept 6 bases outside the gene matches. The chain's CDR3 is CASSSGTRGYNEQFF. CDR3 DNA sequence: TGTGCCAGCAGCTCCGGGACTAGGGGATACAATGAGCAGTTCTTC.